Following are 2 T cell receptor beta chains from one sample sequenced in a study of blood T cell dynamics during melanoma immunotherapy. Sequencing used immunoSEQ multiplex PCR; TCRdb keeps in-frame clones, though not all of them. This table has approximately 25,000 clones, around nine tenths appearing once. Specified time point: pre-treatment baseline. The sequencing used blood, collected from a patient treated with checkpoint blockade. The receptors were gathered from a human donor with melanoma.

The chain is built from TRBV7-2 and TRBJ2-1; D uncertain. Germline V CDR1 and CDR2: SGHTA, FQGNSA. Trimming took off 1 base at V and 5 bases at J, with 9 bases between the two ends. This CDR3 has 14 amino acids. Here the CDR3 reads CASSLETINNEQFF. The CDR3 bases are TGTGCCAGCAGCTTAGAAACCATTAACAATGAGCAGTTCTTC.

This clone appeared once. The chain's CDR3 is CATSRALGQGNGEQYF. The CDR3, as DNA: TGTGCCACCAGCAGAGCACTTGGACAGGGAAATGGCGAGCAGTACTTC. The chain uses TRBV15 and TRBJ2-7; TRBD1 agrees at 8 bases. CDR1 LNHNV and CDR2 YYDKDF come from the germline V gene (reference sequence). The CDR3 is made up of 16 amino acids. The ends lost 1 base at V and 6 bases at J; junction bases unmatched: 11.